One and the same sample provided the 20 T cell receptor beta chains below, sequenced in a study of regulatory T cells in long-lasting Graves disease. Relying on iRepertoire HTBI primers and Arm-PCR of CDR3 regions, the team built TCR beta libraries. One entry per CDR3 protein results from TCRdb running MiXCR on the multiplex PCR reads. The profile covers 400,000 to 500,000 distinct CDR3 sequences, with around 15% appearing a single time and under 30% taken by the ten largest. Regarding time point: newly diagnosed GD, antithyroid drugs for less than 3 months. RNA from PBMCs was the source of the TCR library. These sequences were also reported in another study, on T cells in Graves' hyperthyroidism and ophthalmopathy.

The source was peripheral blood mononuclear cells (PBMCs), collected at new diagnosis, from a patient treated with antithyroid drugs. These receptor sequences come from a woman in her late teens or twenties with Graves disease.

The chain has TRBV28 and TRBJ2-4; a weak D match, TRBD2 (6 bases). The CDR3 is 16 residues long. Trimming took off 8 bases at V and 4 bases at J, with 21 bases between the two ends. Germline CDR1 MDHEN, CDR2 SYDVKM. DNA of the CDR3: TGTGCCAGCGGAGGGCCCCGGGCTAGCAAGAAAAACATTCAGTACTTC. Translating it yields CASGGPRASKKNIQYF.

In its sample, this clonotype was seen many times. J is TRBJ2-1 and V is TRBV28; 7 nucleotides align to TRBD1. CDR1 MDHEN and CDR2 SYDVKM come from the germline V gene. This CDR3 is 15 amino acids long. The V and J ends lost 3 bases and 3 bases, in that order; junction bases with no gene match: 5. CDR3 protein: CASSLTGSDYNEQFF. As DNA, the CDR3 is TGTGCCAGCAGTTTGACAGGGTCCGACTACAATGAGCAGTTCTTC.

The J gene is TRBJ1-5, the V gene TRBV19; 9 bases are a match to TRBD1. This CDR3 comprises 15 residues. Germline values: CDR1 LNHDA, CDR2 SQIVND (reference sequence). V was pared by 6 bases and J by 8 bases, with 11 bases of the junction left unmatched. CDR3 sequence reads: CASRPYTGGEEPQHF. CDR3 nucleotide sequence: TGTGCCAGTAGACCATATACAGGGGGCGAGGAGCCCCAGCATTTT.

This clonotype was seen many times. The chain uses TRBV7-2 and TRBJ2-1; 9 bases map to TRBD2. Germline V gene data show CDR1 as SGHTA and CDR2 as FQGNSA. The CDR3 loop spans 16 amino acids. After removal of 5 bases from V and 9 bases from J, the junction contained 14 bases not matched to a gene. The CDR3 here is CASSTLVSGSPTEQFF. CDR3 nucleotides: TGTGCCAGCAGCACTCTGGTTAGCGGGAGCCCCACTGAGCAGTTCTTC.

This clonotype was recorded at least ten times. In DNA, the CDR3 is TGTGCCAGCAGTGAATACAGCAGCTCCTACGAGCAGTACTTC. It is translated as CASSEYSSSYEQYF. The chain couples TRBV2 to TRBJ2-7; no clear D gene. The length of the CDR3 is 14 residues. Germline V gene sequence: CDR1 SNHLY, CDR2 FYNNEI. Trimming took off 2 bases at V and 0 bases at J, with 8 bases between the two ends.

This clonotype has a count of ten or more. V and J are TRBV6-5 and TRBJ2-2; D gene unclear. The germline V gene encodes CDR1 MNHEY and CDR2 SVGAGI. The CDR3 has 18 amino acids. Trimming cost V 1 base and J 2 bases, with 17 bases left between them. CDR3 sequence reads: CASSYLLPILPNTGELFF. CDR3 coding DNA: TGTGCCAGCAGTTACTTACTACCCATCCTTCCTAACACCGGGGAGCTGTTTTTT.

This CDR3 reads CASSPIGQGTLYGYTF. In DNA, the CDR3 is TGTGCCAGCAGCCCAATCGGACAGGGGACCCTCTATGGCTACACCTTC. V gene TRBV14 combines with J gene TRBJ1-2, with 9 nucleotides matching TRBD1. V trimming: 4 bases; J trimming: 4 bases; junction bases outside the gene matches: 10. CDR1 and CDR2 (germline): SGHDN, FVKESK. This CDR3 has 16 amino acids.

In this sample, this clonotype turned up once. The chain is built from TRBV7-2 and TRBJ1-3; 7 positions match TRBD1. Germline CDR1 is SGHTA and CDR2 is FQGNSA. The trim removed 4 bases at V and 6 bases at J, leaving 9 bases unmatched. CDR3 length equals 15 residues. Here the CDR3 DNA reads TGTGCCAGCAGCTCGGGACAGACCCTCGAAAACACCATATATTTT. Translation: CASSSGQTLENTIYF.

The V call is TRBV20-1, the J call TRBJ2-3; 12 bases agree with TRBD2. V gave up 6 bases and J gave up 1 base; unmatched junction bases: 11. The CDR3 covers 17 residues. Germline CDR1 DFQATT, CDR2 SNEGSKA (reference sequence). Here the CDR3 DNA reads TGCAGTGCACTCCCGGGGGCTAGCGGGAGGGGCACAGATACGCAGTATTTT. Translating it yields CSALPGASGRGTDTQYF.

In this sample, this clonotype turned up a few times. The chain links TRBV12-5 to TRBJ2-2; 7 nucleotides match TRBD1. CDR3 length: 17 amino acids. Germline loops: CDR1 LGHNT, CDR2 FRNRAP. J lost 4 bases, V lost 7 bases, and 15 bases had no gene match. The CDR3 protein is CASAHSQGTVSTGELFF. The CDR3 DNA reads TGTGCTAGTGCCCACTCCCAGGGGACAGTGAGCACCGGGGAGCTGTTTTTT.

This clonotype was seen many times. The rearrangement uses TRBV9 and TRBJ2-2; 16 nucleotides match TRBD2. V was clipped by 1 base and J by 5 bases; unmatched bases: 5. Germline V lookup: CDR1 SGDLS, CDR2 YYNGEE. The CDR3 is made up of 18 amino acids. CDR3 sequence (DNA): TGTGCCAGCAGCGTATCGGGACTAGCGGGAGGGCCGACCGGGGAGCTGTTTTTT. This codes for CASSVSGLAGGPTGELFF.

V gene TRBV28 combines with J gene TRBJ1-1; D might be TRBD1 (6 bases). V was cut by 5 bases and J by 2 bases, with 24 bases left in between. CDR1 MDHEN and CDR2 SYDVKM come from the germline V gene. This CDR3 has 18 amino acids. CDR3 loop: CASSVSGVGVITNTEAFF. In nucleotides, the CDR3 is TGTGCCAGCAGTGTATCAGGGGTCGGGGTGATAACCAACACTGAAGCTTTCTTT.

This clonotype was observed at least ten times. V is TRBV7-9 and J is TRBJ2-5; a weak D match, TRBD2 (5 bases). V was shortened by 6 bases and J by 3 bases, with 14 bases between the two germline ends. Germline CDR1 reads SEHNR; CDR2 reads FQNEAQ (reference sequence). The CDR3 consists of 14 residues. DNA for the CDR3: TGTGCCAGCAGTTCACGGACTTACGAAGAGACCCAGTACTTC. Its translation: CASSSRTYEETQYF.

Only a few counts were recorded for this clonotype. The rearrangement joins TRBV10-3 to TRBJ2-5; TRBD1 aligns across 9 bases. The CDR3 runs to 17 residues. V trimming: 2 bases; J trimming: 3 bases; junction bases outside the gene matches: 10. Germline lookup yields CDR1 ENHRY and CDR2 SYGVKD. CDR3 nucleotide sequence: TGTGCCATCAGTGAGGCCCCTACCGGGACAGGGAAAGAGACCCAGTACTTC. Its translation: CAISEAPTGTGKETQYF.

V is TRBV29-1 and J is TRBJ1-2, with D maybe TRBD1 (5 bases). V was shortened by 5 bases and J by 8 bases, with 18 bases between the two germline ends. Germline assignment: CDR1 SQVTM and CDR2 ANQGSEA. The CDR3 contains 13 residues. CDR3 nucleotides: TGCAGCGTTTACATCCGGGACCGAGGGGGCTACACCTTC. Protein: CSVYIRDRGGYTF. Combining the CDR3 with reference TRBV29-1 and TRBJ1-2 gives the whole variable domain SAVISQKPSRDICQRGTSLTIQCQVDSQVTMMFWYRQQPGQSLTLIATANQGSEATYESGFVIDKFPISRPNLTFSTLTVSNMSPEDSSIYLCSVYIRDRGGYTFGSGTRLTVV.

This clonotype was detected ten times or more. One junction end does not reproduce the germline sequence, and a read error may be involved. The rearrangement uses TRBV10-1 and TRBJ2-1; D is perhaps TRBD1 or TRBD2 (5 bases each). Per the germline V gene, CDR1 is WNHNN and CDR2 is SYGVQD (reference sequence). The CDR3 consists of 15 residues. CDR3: CASSESGGSYNEQFF. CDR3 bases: TGTGCCAGCAGTGAATCTGGGGGCTCCTACAATGAGCAGTTCTTC.

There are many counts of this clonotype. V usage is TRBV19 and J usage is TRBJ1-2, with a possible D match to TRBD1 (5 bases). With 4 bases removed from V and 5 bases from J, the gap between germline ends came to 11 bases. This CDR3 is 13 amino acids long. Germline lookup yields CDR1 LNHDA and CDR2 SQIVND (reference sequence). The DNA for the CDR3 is TGTGCCAGTAGTACGACAGATCTGTATGGCTACACCTTC. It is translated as CASSTTDLYGYTF.

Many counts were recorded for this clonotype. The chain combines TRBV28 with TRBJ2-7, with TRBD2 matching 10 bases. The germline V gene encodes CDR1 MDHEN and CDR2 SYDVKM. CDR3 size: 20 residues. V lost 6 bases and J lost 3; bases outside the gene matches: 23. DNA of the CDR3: TGTGCCAGCAGGGCTTCGGGGTGGACTAGCGGATTAACTAGAAACTACGAGCAGTACTTC. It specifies CASRASGWTSGLTRNYEQYF.

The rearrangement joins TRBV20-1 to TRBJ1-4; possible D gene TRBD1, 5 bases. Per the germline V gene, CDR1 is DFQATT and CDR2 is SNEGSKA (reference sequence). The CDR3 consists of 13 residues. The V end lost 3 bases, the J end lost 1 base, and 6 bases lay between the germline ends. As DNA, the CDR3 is TGCAGTGCTAGGGGGGGAACTAATGAAAAACTGTTTTTT. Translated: CSARGGTNEKLFF.

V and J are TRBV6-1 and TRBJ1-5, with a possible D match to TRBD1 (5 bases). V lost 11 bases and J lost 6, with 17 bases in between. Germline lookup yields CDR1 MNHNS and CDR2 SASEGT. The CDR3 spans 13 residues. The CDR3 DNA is TGTGCCGCCGCTGGAGGGGTTGGTCAGCCCCAGCATTTT. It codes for CAAAGGVGQPQHF.